This T cell receptor (beta chain) came from a study of blood T cell repertoires in COVID-19. Looking at the study overall: The study drew acute and convalescent COVID-19 samples from the United States, Italy and Spain.

This table comes from immunoSEQ multiplex PCR, and its TCRdb copy is limited to in-frame clones, with some not included. This table holds around 250,000 clones, 84% found once. Per germline, CDR1 MDHEN and CDR2 SYDVKM. The CDR3 is made up of 16 amino acids. Trimming shortened V by 1 base and J by 0 bases, and 10 bases separated the two germline ends. The sequence came from a human donor in a cohort sampled during active COVID-19. The chain recombines TRBV28 with TRBJ2-1; D might be TRBD2 (5 bases). Sequenced: peripheral blood. The CDR3 here is CASSLYAGSSYNEQFF. The CDR3 nucleotides are TGTGCCAGCAGTTTATATGCGGGCAGCTCCTACAATGAGCAGTTCTTC.